The 3 T cell receptor beta chains below were found in one sample sequenced in a study of blood T cell repertoires in COVID-19. Assay: immunoSEQ multiplex PCR; the TCRdb copy retains only in-frame clones and omits some. In the table there are fewer than 300,000 clones, approximately 86% of which are singletons. The sequencing sample was made of peripheral blood. These receptor sequences come from a man aged 18 to 30 with active or convalescent COVID-19.

This clone was counted once. V is TRBV5-1 and J is TRBJ1-4; the D gene is possibly TRBD1 (5 bases). The CDR3 extends over 16 amino acids. Per germline, CDR1 SGHRS and CDR2 YFSETQ. The V and J ends lost 6 bases and 5 bases respectively, with 20 bases between them. The DNA of the CDR3 is TGCGCCAGCACCCGGAGACCTGACAGATTAAATGAAAAACTGTTTTTT. Protein: CASTRRPDRLNEKLFF.

The chain is built from TRBV24-1 and TRBJ1-2; D is perhaps TRBD1 (5 bases). This CDR3 is 15 amino acids long. Germline V lookup: CDR1 KGHDR, CDR2 SFDVKD. Between the trimmed V and J ends, which lost 5 bases and 6 bases, there was a span of 18 bases. The CDR3 DNA is TGTGCCACCAGTGTTACAGGTCAGTCTCACCATGGCTACACCTTC. Residues: CATSVTGQSHHGYTF.

This clone was seen only a few times. The rearrangement joins TRBV6-6 to TRBJ1-5; D might be TRBD1 (5 bases). This CDR3 comprises 16 residues. CDR1 and CDR2 from the germline V gene are MNHNY and SVGAGI (reference sequence). Trimming removed 6 bases at V and 0 bases at J, with 15 bases between. The CDR3 spells CASSHDRSYSNQPQHF. For the CDR3, the DNA is TGTGCCAGCAGCCACGACAGAAGCTATAGCAATCAGCCCCAGCATTTT.